This TCR beta chain stems from a study of shared clonotypes between healthy human individuals. The study's findings and limits: It was observed that 5% to 6% of naive CD4 clonotypes were shared across a handful of donors. Shared clonotypes across all four donors exceeded non-shared ones in generation probability. Although depth was large, rarefaction showed that sequencing of the sorted subsets was incomplete.

Concerning this clone itself: Its antigen is currently unknown.

The CDR3 sequence is 15 residues long. Germline assignment: CDR1 MGHRA and CDR2 YSYEKL. Trimming left V 1 base short and J 2 bases short, with 12 bases between. Every subset's genomic DNA went evenly onto several immunoSEQ plates. Profiling relied on immunoSEQ multiplex PCR, and the TCRdb table lists in-frame clones only, not all of them. Of 2 million or so clones detected, less than 95% appear once; the ten largest clones hold around 1.1%. Terminally differentiated effector memory CD45RA+ cells were excluded by CCR7 positive selection of CD45RO-negative cells. Sequencing was performed on naive CD8+ T cells sorted from blood. The chain combines TRBV4-1 with TRBJ2-7; D unresolved. The receptor comes from a man between 18 and 29 years old in good health. The CDR3, as DNA: TGCGCCAGCAGCCAAGTTTTTAGTCAGACCTACGAGCAGTACTTC. It codes for CASSQVFSQTYEQYF.